Below, 18 T cell receptor beta chains from the same sample are listed, as sequenced in a study of blood T cell repertoires in COVID-19. Generated by immunoSEQ multiplex PCR, the TCRdb table keeps only in-frame clones and is missing some. The table includes roughly 65,000 clones, roughly 80% detected once. Sequenced material: peripheral blood. The source of these receptors is a man between 60 and 75 years old with acute or convalescent COVID-19.

This chain links TRBV27 with TRBJ2-7; maybe TRBD1 (5 bases). The CDR3 runs 14 residues. Germline CDR1 and CDR2: MNHEY and SMNVEV (reference sequence). The V and J ends lost 5 bases and 0 bases respectively, with 11 bases between them. The CDR3 coding sequence is TGTGCCAGCAGTGTCGACAGTAACTCCTACGAGCAGTACTTC. This codes for CASSVDSNSYEQYF.

This chain connects TRBV7-2 to TRBJ2-3; 9 bases fit TRBD2. V lost 5 bases and J lost 4; bases outside the gene matches: 7. This CDR3 comprises 15 residues. Germline CDR1 SGHTA, CDR2 FQGNSA. CDR3 in amino acids: CASSPRGLASDTQYF. CDR3 sequence (DNA): TGTGCCAGCAGCCCAAGGGGACTAGCCTCAGATACGCAGTATTTT.

This chain joins TRBV5-1 and TRBJ2-1; TRBD2 agrees at 7 bases. Germline CDR1 is SGHRS and CDR2 is YFSETQ. The CDR3 runs 13 residues. After removal of 4 bases from V and 9 bases from J, the junction contained 7 bases not matched to a gene. This CDR3 reads CASSRTSAPEQFF. DNA of the CDR3: TGCGCCAGCAGCAGAACTAGCGCTCCTGAGCAGTTCTTC.

Comments on this clone: Mismatch with germline at one junction end may stem from a read error. CDR3 loop: CSAPPRRQGVF. CDR3 DNA sequence: TGCAGTGCCCCCCCCCGAAGACAGGGAGTCTTT. This sequence joins TRBV20-1 and TRBJ1-1; 7 nucleotides match TRBD1. In germline, CDR1 is DFQATT, CDR2 SNEGSKA (reference sequence). The CDR3 totals 11 residues.

This clone was picked up a small number of times. The chain uses TRBV24-1 and TRBJ2-1, with 12 positions matching TRBD2. Germline CDR1 reads KGHDR; CDR2 reads SFDVKD. J was trimmed by 6 bases and V by 4 bases; bases with no gene match: 6. The CDR3 totals 16 residues. This CDR3 is CATSDPTSGGINEQFF. CDR3 in DNA: TGTGCCACCAGTGACCCAACTAGCGGGGGGATCAATGAGCAGTTCTTC.

This clone was observed many times. V usage is TRBV5-4 and J usage is TRBJ1-1; the D is unclear. The CDR3 consists of 13 residues. Germline V gene lookup returns CDR1 SGHNT and CDR2 YYREEE (reference sequence). V was cut by 9 bases and J by 4 bases, with 16 bases left in between. This CDR3 reads CATRGGMVTEAFF. The CDR3 DNA sequence: TGTGCCACCCGGGGAGGGATGGTCACTGAAGCTTTCTTT. The whole variable domain, filled in from reference TRBV5-4 and TRBJ1-1, reads ETGVTQSPTHLIKTRGQQVTLRCSSQSGHNTVSWYQQALGQGPQFIFQYYREEENGRGNFPPRFSGLQFPNYSSELNVNALELDDSALYLCATRGGMVTEAFFGQGTRLTVV.

The chain uses TRBV18 and TRBJ1-1; D remains unclear. Germline CDR1 reads KGHSH; CDR2 reads LQKENI. V was trimmed by 7 bases and J by 3 bases, leaving 18 bases between them. This CDR3 has 15 residues. As DNA, the CDR3 is TGTGCCAGCTTCACCTCCTCGAAGCCGGACACTGAAGCTTTCTTT. The encoded protein is CASFTSSKPDTEAFF.

The V and J genes are TRBV6-5 and TRBJ2-7; a weak D match, TRBD2 (5 bases). Germline CDR1 MNHEY, CDR2 SVGAGI. The CDR3 consists of 15 residues. V was trimmed by 7 bases and J by 3 bases, leaving 19 bases between them. CDR3 sequence (DNA): TGTGCCAGCACAAATTTCGGGTTTGGGAGCTACGAGCAGTACTTC. Its translation: CASTNFGFGSYEQYF.

Only a few counts were recorded for this clone. The DNA for the CDR3 is TGTGCCTGGAGTGTATCGAGGGCCGGATCCGGGGAGCTGTTTTTT. Protein sequence: CAWSVSRAGSGELFF. The V gene is TRBV30, the J gene TRBJ2-2; tentatively, D is TRBD2 (5 bases). The CDR3 is 15 amino acids. Germline V gives CDR1 GTSNPN, CDR2 SVGIG (reference sequence). Trimming stripped 0 bases from V and 6 bases from J, with 14 bases between. The variable domain in full, with the rest retrieved from reference TRBV30 and TRBJ2-2, is SQTIHQWPATLVQPVGSPLSLECTVEGTSNPNLYWYRQAAGRGLQLLFYSVGIGQISSEVPQNLSASRPQDRQFILSSKKLLLSDSGFYLCAWSVSRAGSGELFFGEGSRLTVL.

The J gene is TRBJ1-2, the V gene TRBV3-1 (or the pseudogene TRBV3-2), with unresolved D. The CDR3 is 13 residues long. Looked up from germline, CDR1 is LGHDT and CDR2 is YNNKEL (reference sequence). V was trimmed by 4 bases and J by 4 bases, leaving 10 bases between them. The chain's CDR3 is CASSRPRGYGYTF. The CDR3 DNA is TGTGCCAGCAGCCGACCCCGAGGCTATGGCTACACCTTC.

The chain employs TRBV29-1 and TRBJ2-2; no reliable D call. Trimming removed 4 bases from V and 7 bases from J, with 10 bases in between. CDR1 SQVTM and CDR2 ANQGSEA come from the germline V gene. The length of the CDR3 is 12 residues. The CDR3 is CSVGLYIGELFF. CDR3 nucleotides: TGCAGCGTTGGACTCTACATCGGGGAGCTGTTTTTT.

The V gene is TRBV5-6, the J gene TRBJ1-2; D uncertain. In germline, CDR1 is SGHDT, CDR2 YYEEEE. The CDR3 is 13 residues long. Trimming removed 2 bases from V and 2 bases from J, with 7 bases in between. The DNA for the CDR3 is TGTGCCAGCAGCTTAGAGGGAAACTATGGCTACACCTTC. Translation: CASSLEGNYGYTF.

The chain links TRBV18 to TRBJ2-7; 8 bases map to TRBD1. The V gene end was trimmed by 3 bases and the J gene end by 6 bases; junction bases not matched to a gene: 4. Germline V lookup: CDR1 KGHSH, CDR2 LQKENI. This CDR3 comprises 13 residues. Here the CDR3 reads CASSPFDRGEQYF. As DNA, the CDR3 is TGTGCCAGCTCACCCTTCGACAGGGGCGAGCAGTACTTC. Based on the CDR3 plus reference TRBV18 and TRBJ2-7, the full variable domain is NAGVMQNPRHLVRRRGQEARLRCSPMKGHSHVYWYRQLPEEGLKFMVYLQKENIIDESGMPKERFSAEFPKEGPSILRIQQVVRGDSAAYFCASSPFDRGEQYFGPGTRLTVT.

This clone occurred a few times. The V gene is TRBV3-1 (or the pseudogene TRBV3-2), the J gene TRBJ1-5, with D possibly TRBD1 on 5 matching bases. The CDR3 has 13 residues. Trimming took off 11 bases at V and 3 bases at J, with 14 bases between the two ends. The germline V gene encodes CDR1 LGHDT and CDR2 YNNKEL (reference sequence). CDR3 DNA: TGTGCCTACCAGGGCATTCCCAATCAGCCCCAGCATTTT. Protein product: CAYQGIPNQPQHF.

The V and J genes are TRBV6-5 and TRBJ1-1; a weak D match, TRBD1 (6 bases). V was trimmed by 7 bases and J by 1 base, leaving 16 bases between them. Per the germline V gene, CDR1 is MNHEY and CDR2 is SVGAGI. The CDR3 extends over 15 amino acids. As DNA, the CDR3 is TGTGCCAGCAACGGCCTACAGGGCAAGAACACTGAAGCTTTCTTT. It translates to CASNGLQGKNTEAFF.

This clone turned up a few times. The chain employs TRBV4-2 and TRBJ2-2; 11 nucleotides line up with TRBD2. From germline, CDR1 is LGHNA and CDR2 YNFKEQ. The V gene end was trimmed by 3 bases and the J gene end by 0 bases; junction bases not matched to a gene: 0. The CDR3 is made up of 16 amino acids. The CDR3 spells CASSQGLAANTGELFF. In DNA, the CDR3 is TGTGCCAGCAGCCAGGGACTAGCGGCGAACACCGGGGAGCTGTTTTTT.

The chain joins TRBV11-3 to TRBJ2-1, with TRBD1 matching over 7 bases. The length of the CDR3 is 15 residues. CDR1 is SGHNT and CDR2 is YENEEA in the germline V gene. After removal of 5 bases from V and 7 bases from J, the junction contained 11 bases not matched to a gene. CDR3 amino acids: CASSQRGRAANEQFF. The CDR3 DNA sequence: TGTGCCAGCAGCCAAAGGGGGCGCGCCGCAAATGAGCAGTTCTTC.

This clone was recorded once. The chain couples TRBV3-1 (or the pseudogene TRBV3-2) to TRBJ2-1, with D possibly being TRBD2 (5 bases). CDR1 is LGHDT, CDR2 YNNKEL, per germline (reference sequence). V lost 4 bases and J lost 0, with 16 bases in between. This CDR3 is 17 amino acids long. This CDR3 reads CASSRGPSGSSYNEQFF. The DNA of the CDR3 is TGTGCCAGCAGCCGAGGCCCATCGGGGAGCTCCTACAATGAGCAGTTCTTC.